This TCR beta chain originates from a study of T cell responses to AZD1222 COVID-19 vaccine. General study results and limits: The sample set comprised mostly white British donors with more females, and clonal diversity was possibly underestimated.

Repertoires were generated with immunoSEQ multiplex PCR, while TCRdb's copy carries only in-frame clones and drops some. Among approximately 120,000 clones listed, about 91% were seen once. V was trimmed by 4 bases and J by 3 bases, leaving 14 bases between them. Germline CDR1 reads SGHDT; CDR2 reads YYEEEE. The CDR3 has 14 residues. Turning to this clone: Its antigen is not identified.

The TCR sequence derives from an adult in good health. This chain links TRBV5-6 with TRBJ2-7; D ambiguous. This specimen consisted of peripheral blood, obtained on day 0 of AZD1222 vaccination. In nucleotides, the CDR3 is TGTGCCAGCAGCAAGGCCGGCGGTTACTACGAGCAGTACTTC. Protein: CASSKAGGYYEQYF.